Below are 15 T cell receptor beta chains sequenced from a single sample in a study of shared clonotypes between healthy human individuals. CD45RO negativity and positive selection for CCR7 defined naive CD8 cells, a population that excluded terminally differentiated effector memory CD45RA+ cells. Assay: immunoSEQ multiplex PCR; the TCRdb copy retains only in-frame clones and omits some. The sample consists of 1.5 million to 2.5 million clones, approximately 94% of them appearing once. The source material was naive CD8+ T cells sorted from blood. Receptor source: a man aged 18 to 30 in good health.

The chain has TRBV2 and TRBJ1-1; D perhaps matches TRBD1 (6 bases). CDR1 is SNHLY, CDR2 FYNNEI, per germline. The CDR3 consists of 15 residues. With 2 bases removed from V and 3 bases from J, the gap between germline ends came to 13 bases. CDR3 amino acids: CASSENYNRDTEAFF. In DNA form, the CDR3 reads TGTGCCAGCAGTGAAAATTATAACAGGGACACTGAAGCTTTCTTT.

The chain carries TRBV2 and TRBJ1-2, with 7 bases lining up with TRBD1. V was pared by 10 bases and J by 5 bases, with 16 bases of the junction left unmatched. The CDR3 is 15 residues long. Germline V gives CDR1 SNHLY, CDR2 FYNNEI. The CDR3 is CATYDRVHVPYGYTF. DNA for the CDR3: TGTGCCACCTATGACAGGGTGCACGTCCCATATGGCTACACCTTC. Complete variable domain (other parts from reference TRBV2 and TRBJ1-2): EPEVTQTPSHQVTQMGQEVILRCVPISNHLYFYWYRQILGQKVEFLVSFYNNEISEKSEIFDDQFSVERPDGSNFTLKIRSTKLEDSAMYFCATYDRVHVPYGYTFGSGTRLTVV.

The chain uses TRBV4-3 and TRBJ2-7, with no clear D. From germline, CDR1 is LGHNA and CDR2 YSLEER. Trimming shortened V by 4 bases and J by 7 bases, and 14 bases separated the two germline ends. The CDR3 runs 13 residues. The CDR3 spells CASSPSVPGEQYF. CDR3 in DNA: TGCGCCAGCAGCCCAAGCGTTCCGGGTGAGCAGTACTTC.

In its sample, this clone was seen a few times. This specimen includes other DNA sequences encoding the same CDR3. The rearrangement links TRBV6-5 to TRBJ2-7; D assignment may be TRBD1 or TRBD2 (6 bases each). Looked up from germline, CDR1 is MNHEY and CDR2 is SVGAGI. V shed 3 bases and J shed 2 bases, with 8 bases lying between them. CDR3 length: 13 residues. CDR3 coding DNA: TGTGCCAGCAGTTATGGGGGGCCCTACGAGCAGTACTTC. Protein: CASSYGGPYEQYF.

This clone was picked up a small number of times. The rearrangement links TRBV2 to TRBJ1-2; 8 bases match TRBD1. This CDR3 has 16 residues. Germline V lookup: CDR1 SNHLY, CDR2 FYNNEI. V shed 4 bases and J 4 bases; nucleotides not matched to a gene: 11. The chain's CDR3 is CASSGGTGGISYGYTF. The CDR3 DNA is TGTGCCAGCAGTGGGGGCACAGGGGGAATAAGCTATGGCTACACCTTC.

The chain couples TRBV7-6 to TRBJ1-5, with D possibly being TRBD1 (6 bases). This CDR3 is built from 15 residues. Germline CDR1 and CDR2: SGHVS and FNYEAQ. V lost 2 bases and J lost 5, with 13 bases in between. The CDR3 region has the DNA TGTGCCAGCAGCTTATCACCAGGGGACTATCAGCCCCAGCATTTT. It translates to CASSLSPGDYQPQHF.

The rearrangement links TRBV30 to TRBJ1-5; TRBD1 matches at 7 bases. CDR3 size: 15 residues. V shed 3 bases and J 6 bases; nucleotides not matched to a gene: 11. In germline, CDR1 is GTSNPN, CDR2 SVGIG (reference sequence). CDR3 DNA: TGTGCCTGGAGGCCGGGAGGGGGCGGTATTCAGCCCCAGCATTTT. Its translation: CAWRPGGGGIQPQHF.

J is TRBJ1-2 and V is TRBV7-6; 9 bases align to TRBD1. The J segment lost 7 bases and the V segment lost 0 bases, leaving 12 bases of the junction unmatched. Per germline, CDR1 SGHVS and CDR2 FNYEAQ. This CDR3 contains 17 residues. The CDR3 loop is CASSLAPGTGSAGGYTF. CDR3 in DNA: TGTGCCAGCAGCTTAGCACCGGGGACAGGGAGTGCGGGTGGCTACACCTTC.

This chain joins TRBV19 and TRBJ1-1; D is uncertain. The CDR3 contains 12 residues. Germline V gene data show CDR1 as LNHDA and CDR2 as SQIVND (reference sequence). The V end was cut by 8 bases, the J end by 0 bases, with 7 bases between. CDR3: CASRHVNTEAFF. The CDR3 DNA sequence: TGTGCCAGTCGGCATGTGAACACTGAAGCTTTCTTT. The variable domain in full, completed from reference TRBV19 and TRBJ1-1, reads DGGITQSPKYLFRKEGQNVTLSCEQNLNHDAMYWYRQDPGQGLRLIYYSQIVNDFQKGDIAEGYSVSREKKESFPLTVTSAQKNPTAFYLCASRHVNTEAFFGQGTRLTVV.

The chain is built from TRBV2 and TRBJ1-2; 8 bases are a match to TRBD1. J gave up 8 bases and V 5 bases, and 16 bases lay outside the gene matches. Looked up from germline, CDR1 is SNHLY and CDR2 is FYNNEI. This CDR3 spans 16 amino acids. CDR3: CASSNTGTGWAQGYTF. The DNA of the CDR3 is TGTGCCAGCAGTAATACAGGGACAGGATGGGCCCAGGGCTACACCTTC.

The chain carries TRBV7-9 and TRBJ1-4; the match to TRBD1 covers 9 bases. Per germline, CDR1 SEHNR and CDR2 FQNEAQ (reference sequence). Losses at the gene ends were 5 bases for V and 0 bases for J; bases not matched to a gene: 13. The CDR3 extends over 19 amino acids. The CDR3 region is CASSLTGQGDIATNEKLFF. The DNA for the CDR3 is TGTGCCAGCAGCCTAACGGGACAGGGAGATATTGCAACTAATGAAAAACTGTTTTTT.

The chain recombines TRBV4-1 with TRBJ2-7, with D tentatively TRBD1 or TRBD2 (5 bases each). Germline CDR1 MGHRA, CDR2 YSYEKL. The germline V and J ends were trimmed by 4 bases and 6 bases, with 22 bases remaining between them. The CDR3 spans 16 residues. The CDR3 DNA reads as TGCGCCAGCAGCCCAAGGGACCGAGACCCCGGCGGCGAGCAGTACTTC. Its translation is CASSPRDRDPGGEQYF.

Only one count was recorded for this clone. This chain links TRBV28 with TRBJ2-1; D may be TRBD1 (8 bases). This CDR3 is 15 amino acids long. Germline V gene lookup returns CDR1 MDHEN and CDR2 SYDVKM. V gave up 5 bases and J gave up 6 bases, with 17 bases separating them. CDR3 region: CASSPTGGGINEQFF. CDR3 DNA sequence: TGTGCCAGCAGTCCCACAGGGGGGGGGATCAATGAGCAGTTCTTC.

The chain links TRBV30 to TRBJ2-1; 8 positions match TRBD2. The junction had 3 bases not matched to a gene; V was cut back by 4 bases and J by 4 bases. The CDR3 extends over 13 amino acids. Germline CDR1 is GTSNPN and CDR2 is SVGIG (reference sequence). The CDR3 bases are TGTGCCTGGACGAGCGGGAGTTACAATGAGCAGTTCTTC. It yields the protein CAWTSGSYNEQFF.

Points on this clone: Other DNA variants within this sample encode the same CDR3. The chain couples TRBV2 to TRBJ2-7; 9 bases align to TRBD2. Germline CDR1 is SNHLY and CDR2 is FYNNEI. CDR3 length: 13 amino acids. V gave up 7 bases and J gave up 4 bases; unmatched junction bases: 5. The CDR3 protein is CASTGLASYEQYF. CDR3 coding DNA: TGTGCCAGCACGGGACTAGCATCGTACGAGCAGTACTTC.